The rows below give T cell receptor beta chains drawn from one sample of a study of Ad26.COV2.S vaccination and SARS-CoV-2 variants. The protocol was immunoSEQ multiplex PCR, while the TCRdb copy is restricted to in-frame clones and leaves out a portion. The table shows about 350,000 clones, with around 90% occurring only once. Here the sequenced sample was peripheral blood, taken in a trial of Ad26.COV2.S vaccine versus placebo. Receptors were obtained from a person between 18 and 65 years old who received the Ad26.COV2.S COVID-19 vaccine or a placebo. The CDR3 runs from the conserved cysteine through the conserved F or W. The listing skips clone size in some rows; elsewhere it reads once, few, many or a size class.

V gene	clone size	J gene	CDR3 protein
TRBV15	few	TRBJ1-5	CATSRGLLSNQPQHF
TRBV6-1	.	TRBJ2-7	CASSYPSGDYEQYF
TRBV6-5	.	TRBJ1-5	CASSRDRKNQPQHF
TRBV18	once	TRBJ2-5	CASSPPRGDQETQYF
TRBV6-6	.	TRBJ1-5	CASNGRTYSNQPQHF
TRBV9	.	TRBJ2-7	CASSQGQGWSYEQYF
TRBV5-4	.	TRBJ1-3	CASSPPGDSGNTIYF
TRBV9	.	TRBJ2-5	CASSVDRNQETQYF
TRBV6-4	.	TRBJ2-7	CASSENLRGEQYF
TRBV7-9	.	TRBJ2-6	CASSFSYSGANVLTF
TRBV25-1	.	TRBJ2-7	CASSSQGIPTWEQYF
TRBV11-2	.	TRBJ1-1	CASSLPGVNTEAFF
TRBV5-1	.	TRBJ1-2	CASSSRTGIDYGYTF
TRBV4-1	once	TRBJ2-1	CASSHSGQGGRGEQFF
TRBV15	.	TRBJ2-3	CATSRAREVTDTQYF
TRBV7-9	.	TRBJ2-7	CASSRLGRADSLDEQYF
TRBV5-1	.	TRBJ1-2	CASSSGTEGGYTF
TRBV9	.	TRBJ1-3	CASSVGVSSGNTIYF
TRBV30	.	TRBJ2-7	CAWTVLTRGEQYF
TRBV27	.	TRBJ2-6	CASRPTPQSSGANVLTF
TRBV6-5	.	TRBJ1-1	CASTTGNGFLEAFF
TRBV25-1	.	TRBJ1-6	CASSQGPGSPLHF
TRBV4-1	.	TRBJ1-6	CASSQDQGDVGDSPLHF